This TCR beta chain was found in a study of beta chain features in type 1 diabetes. Points from the study as a whole: Insertions were fewer and deletions more numerous at VDJ junctions in type 1 diabetes patients. For patients and controls alike, PCR might favor shorter templates to the same degree. Moderate yet significant TCRB CDR3 shortening was seen in Type 1 diabetes patients in all four CD4+ subsets.

The CDR3 contains 14 residues. Germline V gene lookup returns CDR1 MNHEY and CDR2 SVGAGI. V lost 7 bases, J lost 6 bases, and 18 bases lay in between. Sorting that relied on CD45RO/CCR7/CD25/CD127/CD95/CD27 yielded CD4+ naive, central memory, regulatory and stem cell-like memory cells. A remark on this clone: Its antigen is not identified.

What was sequenced were expressed TCRB transcripts, since all of the isolated RNA had been reverse transcribed. Mean read depth for naive, central memory and regulatory T cell samples was approximately 3.57 million reads. The repertoire was sequenced with immunoSEQ multiplex PCR; TCRdb's copy has only in-frame clones and lacks some. The data contain about 640,000 clones, 9.5% to 15% of them singletons. This sequence joins TRBV6-5 and TRBJ1-2; the D is unclear. Sequencing was carried out using naive CD4+ T cells from blood. This receptor was identified in a young man with type 1 diabetes. The CDR3: CASKAPRGWDGYTF. The CDR3 DNA sequence: TGTGCCAGCAAGGCCCCGAGAGGGTGGGATGGCTACACCTTC.